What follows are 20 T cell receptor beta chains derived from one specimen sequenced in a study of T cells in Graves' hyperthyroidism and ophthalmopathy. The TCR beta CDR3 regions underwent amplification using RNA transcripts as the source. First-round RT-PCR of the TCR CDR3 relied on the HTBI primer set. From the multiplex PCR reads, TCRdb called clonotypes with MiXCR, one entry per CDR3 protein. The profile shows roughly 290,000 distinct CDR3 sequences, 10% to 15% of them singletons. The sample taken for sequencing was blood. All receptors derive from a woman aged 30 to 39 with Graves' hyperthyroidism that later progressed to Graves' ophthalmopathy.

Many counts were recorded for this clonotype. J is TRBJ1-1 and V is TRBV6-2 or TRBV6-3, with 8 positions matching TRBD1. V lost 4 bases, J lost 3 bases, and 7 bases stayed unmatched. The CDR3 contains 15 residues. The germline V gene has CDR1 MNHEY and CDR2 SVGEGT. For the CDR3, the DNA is TGTGCCAGCAGTTGTAACAGGGGGGAGGACACTGAAGCTTTCTTT. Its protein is CASSCNRGEDTEAFF.

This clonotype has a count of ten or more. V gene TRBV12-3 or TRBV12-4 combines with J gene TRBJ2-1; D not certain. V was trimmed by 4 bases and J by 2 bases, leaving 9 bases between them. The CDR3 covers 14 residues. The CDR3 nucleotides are TGTGCCAGCAGTTCTACCCTCACCTACAATGAGCAGTTCTTC. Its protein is CASSSTLTYNEQFF.

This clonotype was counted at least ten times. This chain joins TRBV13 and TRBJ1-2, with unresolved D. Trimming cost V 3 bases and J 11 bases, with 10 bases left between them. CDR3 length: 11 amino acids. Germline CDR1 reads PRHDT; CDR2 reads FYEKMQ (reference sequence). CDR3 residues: CASSFSTQYTF. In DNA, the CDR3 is TGTGCCAGCAGCTTTTCTACGCAATACACCTTC.

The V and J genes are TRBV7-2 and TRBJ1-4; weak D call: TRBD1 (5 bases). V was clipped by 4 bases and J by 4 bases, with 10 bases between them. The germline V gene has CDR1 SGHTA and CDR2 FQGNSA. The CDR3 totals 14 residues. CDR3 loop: CASSSAGVNEKLFF. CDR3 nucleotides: TGTGCCAGCAGCTCGGCGGGGGTTAATGAAAAACTGTTTTTT.

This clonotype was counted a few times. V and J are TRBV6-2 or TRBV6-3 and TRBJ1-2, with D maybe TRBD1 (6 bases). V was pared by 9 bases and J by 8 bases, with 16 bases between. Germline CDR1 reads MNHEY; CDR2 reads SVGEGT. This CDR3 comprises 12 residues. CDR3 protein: CASTTGIEGYTF. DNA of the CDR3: TGTGCCAGTACAACAGGGATTGAAGGCTACACCTTC.

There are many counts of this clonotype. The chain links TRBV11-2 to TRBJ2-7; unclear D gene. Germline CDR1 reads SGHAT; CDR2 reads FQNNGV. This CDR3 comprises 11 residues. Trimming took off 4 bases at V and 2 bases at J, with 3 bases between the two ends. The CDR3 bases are TGTGCCAGCAGCTCAACCTACGAGCAGTACTTC. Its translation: CASSSTYEQYF.

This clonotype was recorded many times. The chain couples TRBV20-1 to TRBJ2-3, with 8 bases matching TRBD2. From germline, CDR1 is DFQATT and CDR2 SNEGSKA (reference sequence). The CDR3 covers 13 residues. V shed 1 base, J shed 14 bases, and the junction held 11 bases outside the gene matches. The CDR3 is CSARGVAGLVSYF. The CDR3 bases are TGCAGTGCTAGAGGGGTAGCGGGGCTGGTCTCGTATTTT.

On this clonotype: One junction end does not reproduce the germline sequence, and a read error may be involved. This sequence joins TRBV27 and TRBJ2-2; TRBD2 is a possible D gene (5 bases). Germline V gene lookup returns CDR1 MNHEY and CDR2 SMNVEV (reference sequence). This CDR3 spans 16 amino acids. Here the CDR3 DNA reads TGTGCCGGCAGCCGGGATGGCGGTCCGAACACCGGGGAGCTGTTTTTT. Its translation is CAGSRDGGPNTGELFF.

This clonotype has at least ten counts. The CDR3 bases are TGCGCCAGCAGCTTACTAGGGACTCCCTTAAATGAGCAGTTCTTC. This gives the protein CASSLLGTPLNEQFF. This sequence joins TRBV5-1 and TRBJ2-1, with TRBD2 as a possible D gene (6 bases). The V gene lost 2 bases and the J gene lost 7 bases, with 16 bases spanning the gap. The CDR3 spans 15 residues. Germline V gives CDR1 SGHRS, CDR2 YFSETQ. The full variable domain, rest sourced from reference TRBV5-1 and TRBJ2-1, is KAGVTQTPRYLIKTRGQQVTLSCSPISGHRSVSWYQQTPGQGLQFLFEYFSETQRNKGNFPGRFSGRQFSNSRSEMNVSTLELGDSALYLCASSLLGTPLNEQFFGPGTRLTVL.

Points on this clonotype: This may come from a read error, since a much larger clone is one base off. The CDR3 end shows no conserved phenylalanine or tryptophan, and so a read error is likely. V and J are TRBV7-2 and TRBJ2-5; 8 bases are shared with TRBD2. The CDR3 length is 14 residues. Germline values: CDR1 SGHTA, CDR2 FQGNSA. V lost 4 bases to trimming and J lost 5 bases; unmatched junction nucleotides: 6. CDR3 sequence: CASSSGTRTETQYV. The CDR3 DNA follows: TGTGCCAGCAGCTCCGGGACTAGGACGGAGACCCAGTACGTC.

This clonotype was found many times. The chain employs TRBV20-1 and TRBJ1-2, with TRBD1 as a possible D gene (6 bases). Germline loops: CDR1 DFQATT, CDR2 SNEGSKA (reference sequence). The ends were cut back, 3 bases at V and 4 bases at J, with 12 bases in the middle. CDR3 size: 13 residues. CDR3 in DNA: TGCAGTGCTAGGGGTCCGGGGGCCTATGGCTACACCTTC. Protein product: CSARGPGAYGYTF.

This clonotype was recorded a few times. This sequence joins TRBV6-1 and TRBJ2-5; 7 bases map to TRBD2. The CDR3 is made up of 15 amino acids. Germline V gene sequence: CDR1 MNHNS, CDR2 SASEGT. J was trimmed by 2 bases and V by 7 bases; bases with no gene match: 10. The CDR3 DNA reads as TGTGCCAGCACCCCCCCGGGACTAATACAAGAGACCCAGTACTTC. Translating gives CASTPPGLIQETQYF.

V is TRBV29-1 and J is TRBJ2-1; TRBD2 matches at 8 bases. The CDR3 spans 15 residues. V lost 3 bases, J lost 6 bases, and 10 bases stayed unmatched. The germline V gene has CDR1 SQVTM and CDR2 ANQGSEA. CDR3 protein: CSVDTGTRGFNEQFF. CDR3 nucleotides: TGCAGCGTTGATACCGGGACTAGAGGCTTCAATGAGCAGTTCTTC.

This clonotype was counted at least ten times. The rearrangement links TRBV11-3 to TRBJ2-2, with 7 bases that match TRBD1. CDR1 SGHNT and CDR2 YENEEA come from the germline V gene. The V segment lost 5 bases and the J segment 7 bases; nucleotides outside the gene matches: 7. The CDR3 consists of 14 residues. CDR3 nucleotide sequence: TGTGCCAGCAGCCCAGGACAGGCCTTCGGGGAGCTGTTTTTT. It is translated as CASSPGQAFGELFF.

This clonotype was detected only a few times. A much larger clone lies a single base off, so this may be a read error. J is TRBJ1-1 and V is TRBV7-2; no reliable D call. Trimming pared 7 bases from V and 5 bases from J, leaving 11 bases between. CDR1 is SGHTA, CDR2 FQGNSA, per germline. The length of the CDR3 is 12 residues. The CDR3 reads CASKSVWTEAFF. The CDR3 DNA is TGTGCCAGCAAATCTGTCTGGACTGAAGCTTTCTTT.

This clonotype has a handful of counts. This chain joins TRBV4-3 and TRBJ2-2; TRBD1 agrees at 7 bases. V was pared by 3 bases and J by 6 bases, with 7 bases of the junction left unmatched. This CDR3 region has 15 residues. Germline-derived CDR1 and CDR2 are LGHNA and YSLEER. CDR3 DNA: TGCGCCAGCAGCCACGGGGTCCAGGGGGCCGGGGAGCTGTTTTTT. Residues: CASSHGVQGAGELFF.

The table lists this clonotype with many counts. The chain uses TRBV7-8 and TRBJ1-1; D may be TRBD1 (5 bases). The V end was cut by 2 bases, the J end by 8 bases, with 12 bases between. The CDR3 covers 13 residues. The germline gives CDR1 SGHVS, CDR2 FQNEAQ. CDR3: CASSLTIQGEAFF. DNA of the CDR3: TGTGCCAGCAGCTTAACGATCCAGGGCGAAGCTTTCTTT. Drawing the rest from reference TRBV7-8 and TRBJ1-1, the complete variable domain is GAGVSQSPRYKVAKRGQDVALRCDPISGHVSLFWYQQALGQGPEFLTYFQNEAQLDKSGLPSDRFFAERPEGSVSTLKIQRTQQEDSAVYLCASSLTIQGEAFFGQGTRLTVV.

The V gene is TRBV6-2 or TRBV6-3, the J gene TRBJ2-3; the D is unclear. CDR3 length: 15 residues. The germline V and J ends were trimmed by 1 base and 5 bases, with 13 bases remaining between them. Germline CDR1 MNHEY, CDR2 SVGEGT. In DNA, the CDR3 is TGTGCCAGCAGTTACTACCCCAGCAAGGGAGATACGCAGTATTTT. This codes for CASSYYPSKGDTQYF.

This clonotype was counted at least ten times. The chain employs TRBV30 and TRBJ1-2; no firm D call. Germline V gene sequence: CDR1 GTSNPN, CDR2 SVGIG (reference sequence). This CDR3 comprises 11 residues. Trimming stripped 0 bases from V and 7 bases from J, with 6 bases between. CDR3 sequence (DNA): TGTGCCTGGAGTGTACGGCTTGGCTACACCTTC. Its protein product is CAWSVRLGYTF.

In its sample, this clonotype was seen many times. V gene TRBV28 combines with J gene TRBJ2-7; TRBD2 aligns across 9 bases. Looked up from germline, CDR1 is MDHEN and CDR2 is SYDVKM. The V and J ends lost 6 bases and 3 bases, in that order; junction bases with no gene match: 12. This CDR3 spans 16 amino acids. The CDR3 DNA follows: TGTGCCAGCAGCCCTCTCCTAGCGGGATGGATCTACGAGCAGTACTTC. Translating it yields CASSPLLAGWIYEQYF.